These 31 T cell receptor beta chains were sequenced from one sample in a study of T cells in Graves' hyperthyroidism and ophthalmopathy. Amplified TCR beta CDR3 regions came from RNA transcripts. TCR CDR3 underwent first-round RT-PCR with the HTBI primer set. Using its own MiXCR run on the multiplex PCR reads, TCRdb lists one record per CDR3 protein. The repertoire consists of 500,000 to 550,000 distinct CDR3 sequences, with approximately 20% occurring once and the leading ten covering about half. Sequenced sample: blood. These receptors came from a man in his forties with Graves' ophthalmopathy.

This chain uses TRBV7-9 with TRBJ2-1, with 8 bases aligning to TRBD2. CDR1 is SEHNR, CDR2 FQNEAQ, per germline (reference sequence). The CDR3 sequence is 17 residues long. Unmatched junction bases numbered 17, after V lost 5 bases and J lost 8 bases. CDR3 sequence (DNA): TGTGCCAGCAGCCATAGAAAAGCGGGGGCCTCGGGGGATGAGCAGTTCTTC. It translates to CASSHRKAGASGDEQFF.

This clonotype has a handful of counts. The V gene is TRBV4-1, the J gene TRBJ2-6, with TRBD2 identical over 7 bases. Looked up from germline, CDR1 is MGHRA and CDR2 is YSYEKL. This CDR3 region has 18 residues. The ends lost 0 bases at V and 3 bases at J; junction bases unmatched: 8. As DNA, the CDR3 is TGCGCCAGCAGCCAAGAGGGGGGAGGGGCAGTTGGGGCCAACGTCCTGACTTTC. Its protein is CASSQEGGGAVGANVLTF.

This clonotype came up many times. The J gene is TRBJ2-1, the V gene TRBV3-1; 9 nucleotides match TRBD2. Unmatched junction bases numbered 9, after V lost 1 base and J lost 8 bases. From germline, CDR1 is LGHDT and CDR2 YNNKEL (reference sequence). There are 16 residues in the CDR3. This chain's CDR3 is CASSQGTSALVYEQFF. The CDR3 region has the DNA TGTGCCAGCAGCCAAGGGACTAGCGCTTTGGTGTATGAGCAGTTCTTC.

The V gene is TRBV30, the J gene TRBJ1-5, with no clear D. Germline loops: CDR1 GTSNPN, CDR2 SVGIG (reference sequence). The CDR3 loop spans 20 amino acids. Trimming took 7 bases from V and 5 from J, leaving 36 bases between them. CDR3 sequence: CAFSLFSAGKRTIPDQPQHF. In nucleotides, the CDR3 is TGTGCCTTTAGCCTTTTCTCCGCCGGGAAGCGAACTATCCCCGATCAGCCCCAGCATTTT.

This rearrangement joins TRBV6-2 or TRBV6-3 to TRBJ1-5, with D possibly being TRBD1 (5 bases). CDR1 is MNHEY and CDR2 is SVGEGT in the germline V gene. Trimming shortened V by 6 bases and J by 6 bases, and 18 bases separated the two germline ends. The CDR3 is 15 residues long. The CDR3, as DNA: TGTGCCAGCAGAGCCTCCTCGGGGGAGGGTCAGCCCCAGCATTTT. It is translated as CASRASSGEGQPQHF.

In its sample, this clonotype was seen many times. The rearrangement links TRBV12-3 or TRBV12-4 to TRBJ1-4; TRBD1 might be the D (5 bases). Trimming removed 0 bases at V and 7 bases at J, with 6 bases between. The CDR3 has 13 amino acids. The CDR3 DNA follows: TGTGCCAGCAGTTTAGCTGGGGGTGAAAAACTGTTTTTT. Protein: CASSLAGGEKLFF.

This clonotype was seen just once. J is TRBJ2-7 and V is TRBV24-1; D gene ambiguous. The germline V gene encodes CDR1 KGHDR and CDR2 SFDVKD. Trimming took off 0 bases at V and 6 bases at J, with 8 bases between the two ends. This CDR3 comprises 13 residues. This CDR3 is CATSDLTGSEQYF. For the CDR3, the DNA is TGTGCCACCAGTGATTTGACGGGTAGCGAGCAGTACTTC.

This clonotype was counted a few times. The chain employs TRBV3-1 and TRBJ1-2; 9 bases agree with TRBD1. J was trimmed by 7 bases and V by 4 bases; bases with no gene match: 4. This CDR3 region has 13 residues. Germline loops: CDR1 LGHDT, CDR2 YNNKEL (reference sequence). The CDR3 bases are TGTGCCAGCAGCCCTGACAGGGGGATTGGCTACACCTTC. This encodes CASSPDRGIGYTF.

V usage is TRBV6-9 and J usage is TRBJ2-7; 8 bases align to TRBD1. J was trimmed by 5 bases and V by 4 bases; bases with no gene match: 7. This CDR3 spans 14 amino acids. Germline lookup yields CDR1 MNHGY and CDR2 SVAAGI. CDR3 DNA sequence: TGTGCCAGCAGTTTTTCCAGGACAGGGAACGAGCAGTACTTC. It codes for CASSFSRTGNEQYF.

V gene TRBV12-3 or TRBV12-4 combines with J gene TRBJ1-1; D gene uncertain. The V gene lost 6 bases and the J gene lost 7 bases, with 12 bases spanning the gap. The CDR3 is 12 residues long. The CDR3 loop is CASSLYEGEAFF. The CDR3 nucleotides are TGTGCCAGCAGCCTTTATGAGGGTGAAGCTTTCTTT.

This clonotype was picked up many times. The V call is TRBV20-1, the J call TRBJ2-5; D call uncertain. The CDR3 length is 15 residues. CDR1 is DFQATT and CDR2 is SNEGSKA in the germline V gene (reference sequence). V lost 5 bases and J lost 1, with 17 bases in between. The CDR3 nucleotides read TGCAGTGCTCCCCTACCCCAACGAGCCCAAGAGACCCAGTACTTC. Translating it yields CSAPLPQRAQETQYF.

In this sample, this clonotype turned up many times. This chain joins TRBV3-1 and TRBJ1-1; D gene uncertain. Germline CDR1 is LGHDT and CDR2 is YNNKEL (reference sequence). V was trimmed by 4 bases and J by 10 bases, leaving 13 bases between them. The CDR3 consists of 12 residues. The DNA for the CDR3 is TGTGCCAGCAGCCCCGCTGGGAAGGGAGCTTTCTTT. Translating it yields CASSPAGKGAFF.

This clonotype was seen ten or more times. This chain links TRBV6-1 with TRBJ1-4; perhaps TRBD1 as D (5 bases). The length of the CDR3 is 13 residues. Germline V gene data show CDR1 as MNHNS and CDR2 as SASEGT. V lost 2 bases, J lost 8 bases, and 9 bases lay in between. The CDR3 DNA reads as TGTGCCAGCAGTGAATTGTGGGGCGAAAAACTGTTTTTT. It codes for CASSELWGEKLFF.

This chain links TRBV20-1 with TRBJ2-6; D gene uncertain. The CDR3 totals 19 residues. The germline V gene has CDR1 DFQATT and CDR2 SNEGSKA (reference sequence). V was cut by 5 bases and J by 0 bases, with 23 bases left in between. This CDR3 reads CSAQTDGVPTSSGANVLTF. The CDR3 DNA reads as TGCAGTGCTCAGACGGACGGCGTCCCTACCAGCTCTGGGGCCAACGTCCTGACTTTC.

The chain recombines TRBV15 with TRBJ2-1, with 14 bases lining up with TRBD2. The CDR3 is 15 amino acids. Germline V gene lookup returns CDR1 LNHNV and CDR2 YYDKDF (reference sequence). J was trimmed by 9 bases and V by 5 bases; bases with no gene match: 6. The CDR3 protein is CATSLRLAGGPEQFF. In DNA form, the CDR3 reads TGTGCCACCAGCCTCCGACTAGCGGGAGGGCCTGAGCAGTTCTTC.

As to this clonotype: A much larger clone lies a single base off, so this may be a read error. V is TRBV7-3 and J is TRBJ2-3; 7 bases agree with TRBD2. J was trimmed by 3 bases and V by 1 base; bases with no gene match: 7. From germline, CDR1 is SGHTA and CDR2 FQGTGA. The CDR3 is 16 amino acids. The CDR3 bases are TGTGCCAGCAGCTTAATATTCTCCGGGGGGACAGATACGCAGTATTTT. Its translation is CASSLIFSGGTDTQYF.

This clonotype came up many times. The J gene is TRBJ1-1, the V gene TRBV2; 9 nucleotides agree with TRBD1. Per the germline V gene, CDR1 is SNHLY and CDR2 is FYNNEI. The CDR3 is made up of 14 amino acids. The V and J ends lost 6 bases and 11 bases, in that order; junction bases with no gene match: 13. CDR3 loop: CASRSGTGILVAFF. The CDR3 DNA sequence: TGTGCCAGCAGGTCCGGGACAGGGATTCTGGTGGCTTTCTTT.

The chain recombines TRBV20-1 with TRBJ2-1; 8 bases match TRBD2. The length of the CDR3 is 15 residues. The germline CDR1 and CDR2 sequences are DFQATT and SNEGSKA (reference sequence). V lost 1 base, J lost 2 bases, and 4 bases stayed unmatched. CDR3 protein: CSARAGGPTYNEQFF. In nucleotides, the CDR3 is TGCAGTGCTAGAGCGGGAGGGCCCACCTACAATGAGCAGTTCTTC.

This chain uses TRBV4-1 with TRBJ2-3, with TRBD2 identical over 12 bases. CDR3 size: 17 residues. From germline, CDR1 is MGHRA and CDR2 YSYEKL. V lost 0 bases to trimming and J lost 4 bases; unmatched junction nucleotides: 5. The CDR3 reads CASSQERLAGEPDTQYF. The DNA for the CDR3 is TGCGCCAGCAGCCAAGAGCGACTAGCGGGAGAACCAGATACGCAGTATTTT.

This clonotype has at least ten counts. V is TRBV2 and J is TRBJ2-1; 9 bases line up with TRBD2. This CDR3 is built from 14 residues. Trimming at V came to 7 bases and at J to 8 bases, leaving 9 bases not matched to a gene. Germline loops: CDR1 SNHLY, CDR2 FYNNEI. The DNA of the CDR3 is TGTGCCAGCAATTCGTGGACTAGCGTCGATGAGCAGTTCTTC. Translation gives CASNSWTSVDEQFF.

The V gene is TRBV20-1, the J gene TRBJ2-2; 9 bases fit TRBD2. There are 15 residues in the CDR3. Losses at the gene ends were 5 bases for V and 4 bases for J; bases not matched to a gene: 8. In germline, CDR1 is DFQATT, CDR2 SNEGSKA (reference sequence). The CDR3 DNA is TGCAGTGCTCGGTGGCGGGAGGGCCTCACCGGGGAGCTGTTTTTT. It is translated as CSARWREGLTGELFF.

The CDR3 bases are TGTGCCTGGGGACAGGGGGCCGGGGAGCTGTTTTTT. This encodes CAWGQGAGELFF. V gene TRBV30 combines with J gene TRBJ2-2; TRBD1 aligns across 10 bases. In germline, CDR1 is GTSNPN, CDR2 SVGIG (reference sequence). The CDR3 has 12 residues. With 5 bases clipped from V and 6 bases from J, the junction kept 0 bases outside the gene matches.

The table lists this clonotype with a few counts. The V and J genes are TRBV20-1 and TRBJ2-7, with D maybe TRBD1 (6 bases). Germline V gene lookup returns CDR1 DFQATT and CDR2 SNEGSKA (reference sequence). V was trimmed by 0 bases and J by 6 bases, leaving 18 bases between them. The CDR3 runs 15 residues. CDR3 in DNA: TGCAGTGCTAGAGATTCCAGGGGCTCCCTCGGCGAGCAGTACTTC. It yields the protein CSARDSRGSLGEQYF.

Ten or more counts support this clonotype. The chain has TRBV2 and TRBJ2-1; 7 nucleotides agree with TRBD1. The CDR3 loop spans 16 amino acids. The J segment lost 3 bases and the V segment lost 1 base, leaving 6 bases of the junction unmatched. The germline CDR1 and CDR2 sequences are SNHLY and FYNNEI. The CDR3 is CASSEGGQSVYNEQFF. The CDR3, as DNA: TGTGCCAGCAGTGAAGGGGGACAGAGCGTCTACAATGAGCAGTTCTTC.

This clonotype was seen ten or more times. This chain links TRBV11-3 with TRBJ2-1; D is possibly TRBD2 (5 bases). Germline CDR1 SGHNT, CDR2 YENEEA. V shed 3 bases and J shed 8 bases, with 11 bases lying between them. CDR3 length: 13 amino acids. In DNA form, the CDR3 reads TGTGCCAGCAGCTTCGGACTTGGCGATGAGCAGTTCTTC. Translation: CASSFGLGDEQFF.

The rearrangement links TRBV27 to TRBJ2-1, with TRBD2 identical over 14 bases. The germline V gene has CDR1 MNHEY and CDR2 SMNVEV (reference sequence). V dropped 6 bases and J dropped 6; count of bases not matched to a gene: 7. CDR3 length: 16 amino acids. CDR3 bases: TGTGCCAGCAGCCCACTCGGGACTAGCGGGAGCAATGAGCAGTTCTTC. It translates to CASSPLGTSGSNEQFF.

The table lists this clonotype with many counts. J is TRBJ1-2 and V is TRBV6-1; 8 bases align to TRBD1. This CDR3 has 16 amino acids. Germline CDR1 and CDR2: MNHNS and SASEGT. The V gene end was trimmed by 4 bases and the J gene end by 3 bases; junction bases not matched to a gene: 10. The CDR3 spells CASSVMMVDRDYGYTF. The DNA of the CDR3 is TGTGCCAGCAGTGTTATGATGGTGGACAGGGACTATGGCTACACCTTC.

In this sample, this clonotype turned up many times. V and J are TRBV18 and TRBJ1-6; no clear D gene. The germline V and J ends were trimmed by 1 base and 5 bases, with 3 bases remaining between them. The CDR3 totals 13 residues. Germline CDR1 KGHSH, CDR2 LQKENI. The CDR3 DNA sequence: TGTGCCAGCTCACCACTCGATAATTCACCCCTCCACTTT. Amino acids: CASSPLDNSPLHF.

Remarks on this clonotype: A much larger clone sits a single nucleotide away, making a read error possible. V usage is TRBV11-3 and J usage is TRBJ1-1, with D hard to call. Between the trimmed V and J ends, which lost 1 base and 8 bases, there was a span of 11 bases. CDR1 and CDR2 from the germline V gene are SGHNT and YENEEA. The CDR3 is made up of 13 amino acids. The CDR3 spells CASSLVYGKEAFF. The CDR3 DNA sequence: TGTGCCAGCAGCTTAGTGTACGGGAAGGAAGCTTTCTTT.

The chain carries TRBV12-3 or TRBV12-4 and TRBJ1-6; perhaps TRBD1 as D (5 bases). With 6 bases removed from V and 13 bases from J, the gap between germline ends came to 10 bases. The CDR3 runs to 11 residues. CDR3 loop: CASSLAGPLHF. In DNA form, the CDR3 reads TGTGCCAGCAGCCTCGCAGGGCCCCTCCACTTT.

This clonotype appeared a few times. The CDR3 DNA sequence: TGTGCCAGCAGTTATCAGGGGGCTGGGAGTTCACCCCTCCACTTT. Residues: CASSYQGAGSSPLHF. The chain joins TRBV6-5 to TRBJ1-6, with 8 bases that match TRBD1. J lost 9 bases, V lost 3 bases, and 7 bases had no gene match. This CDR3 contains 15 residues. CDR1 and CDR2 (germline): MNHEY, SVGAGI.